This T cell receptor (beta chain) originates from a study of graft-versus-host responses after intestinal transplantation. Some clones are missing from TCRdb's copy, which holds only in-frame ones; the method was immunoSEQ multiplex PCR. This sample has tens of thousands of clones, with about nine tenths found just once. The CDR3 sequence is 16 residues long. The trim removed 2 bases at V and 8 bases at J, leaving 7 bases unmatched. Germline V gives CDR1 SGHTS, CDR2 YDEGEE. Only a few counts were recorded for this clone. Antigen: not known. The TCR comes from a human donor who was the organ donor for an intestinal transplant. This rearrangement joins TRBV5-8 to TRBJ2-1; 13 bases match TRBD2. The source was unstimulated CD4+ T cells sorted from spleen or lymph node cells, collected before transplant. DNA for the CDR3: TGTGCCAGCAGCTTTGGACTAGCGGGAGAGGGGGATGAGCAGTTCTTC. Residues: CASSFGLAGEGDEQFF.